The T cell receptor beta chain described here comes from a study of control samples from healthy donors and cancer patients. Measured with immunoSEQ multiplex PCR; TCRdb has only the in-frame clones, and not every one. This sample carries about 49,000 clones, just over 85% of them seen once, and the ten largest clones take 2.8%. The sequence derives from a woman aged 50 to 60 with lung cancer. The sequenced sample consisted of PBMCs.

CDR3 protein: CARSTRQGAINQPQHF. DNA for the CDR3: TGTGCCAGAAGCACCAGACAGGGGGCGATCAATCAGCCCCAGCATTTT. V usage is TRBV7-5 and J usage is TRBJ1-5; the DNA was not compared with TRBD1, the D call given in the table. TRBV7-5 is given as a pseudogene. This CDR3 comprises 16 residues.